The present T cell receptor (beta chain) was sequenced within a study of CD8+ T cells in alopecia areata. RNA extraction was followed by reverse transcription into cDNA, which acted as the sequencing template. Produced via immunoSEQ multiplex PCR; TCRdb's table is partial and in-frame only. The sample has about 64,000 clones; 40% to 55% are singletons. The treatment: oral pan-JAK inhibitor, 5-10 mg twice daily. This clone has a handful of counts. Per the germline V gene, CDR1 is SGDLS and CDR2 is YYNGEE. Trimming left V 0 bases short and J 2 bases short, with 8 bases between. The CDR3 loop spans 14 amino acids.

The chain is built from TRBV9 and TRBJ2-5; tentatively, D is TRBD2 (5 bases). This material consisted of CD8+ T cells sorted from blood, taken around week 36, from a patient treated with tofacitinib. This TCR was sampled from a human donor with alopecia areata. CDR3 nucleotides: TGTGCCAGCAGCGTAGGGACGGGGCAAGAGACCCAGTACTTC. Its protein is CASSVGTGQETQYF.